This T cell receptor beta chain stems from a study of blood T cell repertoires in COVID-19. Overall study context: The United States, Italy and Spain supplied acute and convalescent COVID-19 samples.

Original handling: Estimation of nucleated cell counts relied on the amplification of reference gene primers. TCRdb keeps only in-frame clones here, not all; method: immunoSEQ multiplex PCR. The DNA gave D and trimming, while V, J and clone size come from that table. The table lists about 130,000 clones, around 86% of them singletons. The CDR3 runs to 15 residues. Germline CDR1 is GTSNPN and CDR2 is SVGIG (reference sequence). Trimming took 1 base from V and 0 from J; bases not matched to a gene: 3. Sequencing was done on a sample of peripheral blood. The sequence was collected from a man in his fifties or sixties with acute or convalescent COVID-19. This chain connects TRBV30 to TRBJ2-4; 7 positions match TRBD2. Here the CDR3 reads CAWSGPSGAKNIQYF. The CDR3 coding sequence is TGTGCCTGGAGTGGCCCTAGCGGAGCCAAAAACATTCAGTACTTC.